The text below deals with one TCR beta chain. What this receptor recognizes is not known. Per-nucleotide qualities are absent, and no much larger clonotype sits a single base away. The sample's time point label, decoded: persistent/refractory GD, antithyroid drugs over 5 years with positive TRAb. For both TCR sequencing and RNA sequencing, RNA was extracted from PBMCs using TRIzol. The diagnosis of Graves' disease was made according to American Thyroid Association guidelines. The patients came from an endocrinology department in Xi'an, China. Each patient gave roughly 10 milliliters of peripheral blood, collected in an EDTA anticoagulant tube. Ficoll Paque Plus density gradient separation was used to isolate PBMCs, and no further T cell sorting was performed. An Agilent 2100 Bioanalyzer and agarose gel were used to check RNA quality, and a NanoDrop 2000 was used to measure RNA concentration. Libraries were made using multiplex PCR. Sequencing was performed on an Illumina HiSeq 4000. iRepertoire HTBI primers and Arm-PCR amplification of CDR3 regions were used to construct TCR beta libraries. PCR products were gel purified before sequencing. Per the authors' processing: Gene usage analysis of CDR3 amino acid clonotypes relied on the roughly 60 TRBV and about 13 TRBJ segments identified across samples. Filtered high-quality paired reads were merged into contigs using COPE and FqMerger. BLAST was used to align contigs to the IMGT TRBV, TRBD and TRBJ reference genes, and CDR3 was defined following IMGT. Any clonotype with a frequency above 0.1% was classified as a highly expanded clone. Repertoire diversity was measured by Shannon entropy, and V-J evenness by the Gini coefficient. A clonotype found in more than one individual was treated as public. Using fastp at Q25 and MiXCR, TCRdb reprocessed the public reads and kept productive beta chains. Each record represents a unique CDR3 protein, reported with the most common genes and DNA among its rows. These V and J calls are TCRdb output, not the study's own analysis. The sample profile shows roughly 450,000 distinct CDR3 sequences; 23% of them were found once. The top ten clones comprise about 26% of the sample.

This entry comes from a study of regulatory T cells in long-lasting Graves disease listed by TCRdb under 2021. Notes on the research overall: Persistent Graves' disease was defined as antithyroid drug treatment for over 5 years with persistently positive TSH receptor autoantibodies. A total of 35 or so samples were covered by TCR sequencing, comprising approximately 13 persistent and approximately 20 newly diagnosed Graves' disease patients. The study was conducted in China and was registered as a clinical trial. Peripheral blood TCR sequencing and RNA sequencing compared persistent Graves' disease patients with newly diagnosed Graves' disease patients. On average, persistent Graves' disease patients in the clinical cohort had been on antithyroid drugs for eight to twelve years.

CDR1 is given as SGHTA and CDR2 as FQGNSA, both from the germline V gene. From the cysteine up to the phenylalanine, the CDR3 has a length of 13 residues. The retained sequence is limited to the CDR3, 39 bases, with the frame set at the first base. The germline ends are 15 bases apart after V is trimmed by 5 bases and J by 7 bases. Overall study results and their limits: Sequencing and analysis were limited to the TCR beta chain. TRBV28, TRBJ1-2 and TRBJ2-5 were preferentially used in persistent disease, while TRBV20-1 and TRBJ2-1 were favored in newly diagnosed disease. A larger number of public clonotypes was shared among persistent patients (more than 2,500) than among newly diagnosed patients (roughly 970). The small sample size was acknowledged by the authors as a limitation that may reduce accuracy. Lower TCR Shannon entropy and fewer highly expanded clones were observed in persistent Graves' disease patients than in newly diagnosed patients, which suggested clonal expansion. Only peripheral blood was studied, because thyroid tissue, the primary lesion, was inaccessible.

The chain couples TRBV7-2 to TRBJ2-7; no D segment can be confidently identified. The material sequenced was peripheral blood mononuclear cells (PBMCs), taken when the disease was refractory, from a patient treated with antithyroid drugs. The receptor was derived from a female donor with Graves disease. In nucleotides, the sequence is TGTGCCAGCAGCCCATACCCCCAGCCTGAGCAGTACTTC. It specifies CASSPYPQPEQYF.